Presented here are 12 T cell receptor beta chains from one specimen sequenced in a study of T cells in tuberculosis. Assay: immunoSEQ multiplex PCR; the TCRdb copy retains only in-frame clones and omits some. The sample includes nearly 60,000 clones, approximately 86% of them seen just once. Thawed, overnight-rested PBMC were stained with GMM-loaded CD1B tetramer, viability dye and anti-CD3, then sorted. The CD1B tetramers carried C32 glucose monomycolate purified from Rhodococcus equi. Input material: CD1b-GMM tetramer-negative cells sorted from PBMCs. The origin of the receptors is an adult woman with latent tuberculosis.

Here the CDR3 reads CASSLGLAGNNEQYF. CDR3 DNA sequence: TGTGCCAGCAGCTTGGGACTAGCGGGAAACAACGAGCAGTACTTC. J is TRBJ2-7 and V is TRBV5-6, with 11 bases fitting TRBD2. The CDR3 spans 15 residues. V shed 0 bases, J shed 5 bases, and the junction held 4 bases outside the gene matches. CDR1 SGHDT and CDR2 YYEEEE come from the germline V gene.

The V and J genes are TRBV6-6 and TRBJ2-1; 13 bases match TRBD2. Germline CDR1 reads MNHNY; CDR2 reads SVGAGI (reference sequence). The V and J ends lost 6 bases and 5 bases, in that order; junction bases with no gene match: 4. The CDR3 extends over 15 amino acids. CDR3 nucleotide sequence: TGTGCCAGCAGGGAAGGGACTAGCGGGGACAATGAGCAGTTCTTC. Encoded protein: CASREGTSGDNEQFF.

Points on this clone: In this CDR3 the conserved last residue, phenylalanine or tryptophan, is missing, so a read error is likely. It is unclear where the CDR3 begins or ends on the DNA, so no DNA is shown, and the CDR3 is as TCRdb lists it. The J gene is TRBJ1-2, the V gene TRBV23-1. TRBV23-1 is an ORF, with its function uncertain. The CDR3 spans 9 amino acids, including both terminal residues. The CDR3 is CASKKLKRV.

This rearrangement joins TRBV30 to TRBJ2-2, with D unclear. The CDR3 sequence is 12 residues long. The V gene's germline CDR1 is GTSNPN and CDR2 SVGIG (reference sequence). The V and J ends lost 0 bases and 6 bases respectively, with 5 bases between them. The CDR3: CAWSVLAGELFF. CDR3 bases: TGTGCCTGGAGTGTATTAGCCGGGGAGCTGTTTTTT.

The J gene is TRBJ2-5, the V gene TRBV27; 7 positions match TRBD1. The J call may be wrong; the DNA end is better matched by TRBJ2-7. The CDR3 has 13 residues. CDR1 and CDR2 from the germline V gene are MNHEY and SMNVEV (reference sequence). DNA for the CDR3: TGTGCCAGCAGTCCGGGACAGAACTACGAGCAGTACTTC. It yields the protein CASSPGQNYEQYF.

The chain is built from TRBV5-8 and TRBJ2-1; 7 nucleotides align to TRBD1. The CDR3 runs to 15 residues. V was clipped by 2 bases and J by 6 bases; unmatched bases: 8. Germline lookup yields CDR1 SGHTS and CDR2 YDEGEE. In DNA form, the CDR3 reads TGTGCCAGCAGCTTTCGACAGGGTTTATCCAATGAGCAGTTCTTC. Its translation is CASSFRQGLSNEQFF.

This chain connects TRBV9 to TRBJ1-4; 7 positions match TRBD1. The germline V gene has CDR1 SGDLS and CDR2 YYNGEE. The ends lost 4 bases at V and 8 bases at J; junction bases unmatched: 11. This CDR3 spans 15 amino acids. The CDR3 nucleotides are TGTGCCAGCAGCCCGAAACAGGGGTACGACGAAAAACTGTTTTTT. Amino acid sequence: CASSPKQGYDEKLFF.

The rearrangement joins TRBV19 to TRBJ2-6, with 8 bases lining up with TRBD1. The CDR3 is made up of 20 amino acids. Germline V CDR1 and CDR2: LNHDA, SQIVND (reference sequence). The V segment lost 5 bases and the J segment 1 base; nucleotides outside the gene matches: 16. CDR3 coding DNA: TGTGCCAGTAGTTCAACCCGGACAGGGCCGACCGGGTCTGGGGCCAACGTCCTGACTTTC. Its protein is CASSSTRTGPTGSGANVLTF.

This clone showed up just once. The CDR3 DNA follows: TGTGCCAGCAGCCGGGACAGACCCCAGCCCCAGCATTTT. This encodes CASSRDRPQPQHF. The chain employs TRBV7-8 and TRBJ1-5, with 7 bases that match TRBD1. The CDR3 is 13 amino acids. Germline-derived CDR1 and CDR2 are SGHVS and FQNEAQ. Losses at the gene ends were 5 bases for V and 7 bases for J; bases not matched to a gene: 5.

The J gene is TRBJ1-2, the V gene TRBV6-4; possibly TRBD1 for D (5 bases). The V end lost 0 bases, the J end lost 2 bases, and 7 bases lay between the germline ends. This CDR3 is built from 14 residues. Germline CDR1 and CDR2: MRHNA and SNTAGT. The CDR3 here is CASSDSAGNYGYTF. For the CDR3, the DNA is TGTGCCAGCAGTGACTCCGCAGGGAACTATGGCTACACCTTC.

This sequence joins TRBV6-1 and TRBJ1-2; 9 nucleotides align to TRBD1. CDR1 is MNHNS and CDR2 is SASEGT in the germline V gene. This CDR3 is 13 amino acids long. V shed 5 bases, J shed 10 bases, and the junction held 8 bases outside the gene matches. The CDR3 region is CASSRKQGADYTF. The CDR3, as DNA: TGTGCCAGCAGTCGTAAACAGGGGGCGGACTACACCTTC.

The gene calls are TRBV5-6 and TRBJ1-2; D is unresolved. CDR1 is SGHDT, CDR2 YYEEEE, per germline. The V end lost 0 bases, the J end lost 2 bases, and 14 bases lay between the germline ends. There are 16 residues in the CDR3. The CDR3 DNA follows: TGTGCCAGCAGCTTGGGAGTGGTGGAGGGAAACTATGGCTACACCTTC. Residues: CASSLGVVEGNYGYTF.